A single sample is the source of the 17 T cell receptor beta chains below, sequenced in a study of identical twins. From the 5' RACE reads, TCRdb called clonotypes with MiXCR, one entry per CDR3 protein. The sample has roughly 250,000 distinct CDR3 sequences; roughly 7.5% are singletons. This same sample was also part of a study on yellow fever vaccine responses in identical twins.

Input material: CD8+ T cells sorted from blood. The receptors come from a woman in her late teens or twenties in good health.

This clonotype has just a few counts. The gene calls are TRBV6-5 and TRBJ2-1; a possible D gene is TRBD2 (7 bases). Germline assignment: CDR1 MNHEY and CDR2 SVGAGI. Trimming removed 2 bases from V and 2 bases from J, with 10 bases in between. The length of the CDR3 is 15 residues. This CDR3 is CASSYGGGPYNEQFF. The CDR3 coding sequence is TGTGCCAGCAGTTACGGGGGGGGCCCCTACAATGAGCAGTTCTTC.

This clonotype came up many times. The rearrangement uses TRBV6-4 and TRBJ1-1, with D possibly being TRBD1 (5 bases). V shed 6 bases and J shed 3 bases, with 20 bases lying between them. The CDR3 is made up of 16 amino acids. From germline, CDR1 is MRHNA and CDR2 SNTAGT. CDR3 protein: CASRRVAGDGHTEAFF. CDR3 nucleotide sequence: TGTGCCAGCAGAAGGGTTGCGGGGGATGGTCACACTGAAGCTTTCTTT.

The sample holds a few counts of this clonotype. This chain links TRBV10-2 with TRBJ2-1, with 7 bases aligning to TRBD2. The ends lost 2 bases at V and 9 bases at J; junction bases unmatched: 13. The CDR3 is 16 residues long. The germline CDR1 and CDR2 sequences are WSHSY and SAAADI. CDR3 in amino acids: CASSERRDYLWGEQFF. CDR3 bases: TGCGCCAGCAGTGAGCGACGGGACTATTTGTGGGGTGAGCAGTTCTTC.

This clonotype was seen ten or more times. The chain is built from TRBV5-1 and TRBJ2-1; TRBD1 matches 7 bases. The length of the CDR3 is 15 residues. The J segment lost 1 base and the V segment lost 4 bases, leaving 5 bases of the junction unmatched. Germline V gives CDR1 SGHRS, CDR2 YFSETQ. CDR3 sequence (DNA): TGCGCCAGCAGCAGGGGGACAGATTCCTACAATGAGCAGTTCTTC. Its translation is CASSRGTDSYNEQFF.

This clonotype was seen only a few times. The chain links TRBV2 to TRBJ1-5; D ambiguous. Trimming took 6 bases from V and 2 from J, leaving 11 bases between them. This CDR3 is 14 amino acids long. The germline V gene has CDR1 SNHLY and CDR2 FYNNEI. This chain's CDR3 is CASSLDAGNQPQHF. The CDR3 DNA reads TGTGCCAGCAGCCTTGACGCGGGCAATCAGCCCCAGCATTTT. The entire variable domain, with the rest obtained from reference TRBV2 and TRBJ1-5, is as follows: EPEVTQTPSHQVTQMGQEVILRCVPISNHLYFYWYRQILGQKVEFLVSFYNNEISEKSEIFDDQFSVERPDGSNFTLKIRSTKLEDSAMYFCASSLDAGNQPQHFGDGTRLSIL.

This clonotype has more than one count but fewer than ten. The chain employs TRBV7-9 and TRBJ2-5; 9 bases map to TRBD1. Germline CDR1 is SEHNR and CDR2 is FQNEAQ (reference sequence). The CDR3 sequence is 16 residues long. With 5 bases clipped from V and 2 bases from J, the junction kept 9 bases outside the gene matches. The DNA for the CDR3 is TGTGCCAGCAGCCAGGACAGGGGCGGCCGTCAAGAGACCCAGTACTTC. This translates into CASSQDRGGRQETQYF.

This clonotype was found a few times. CDR3: CSVAGTQETQYF. The DNA for the CDR3 is TGCAGCGTCGCCGGGACTCAAGAGACCCAGTACTTC. The chain combines TRBV29-1 with TRBJ2-5; the D gene is possibly TRBD2 (6 bases). This CDR3 contains 12 residues. The ends were cut back, 6 bases at V and 2 bases at J, with 10 bases in the middle. Germline assignment: CDR1 SQVTM and CDR2 ANQGSEA.

In its sample, this clonotype was seen many times. The V and J genes are TRBV6-4 and TRBJ2-1, with TRBD2 matching 7 bases. V dropped 5 bases and J dropped 4; count of bases not matched to a gene: 5. The CDR3 is 14 amino acids. Germline V CDR1 and CDR2: MRHNA, SNTAGT. The CDR3 protein is CASSKRLAYNEQFF. CDR3 nucleotides: TGTGCCAGCAGTAAGAGACTAGCTTACAATGAGCAGTTCTTC.

This clonotype was observed a few times. The junction departs from germline at one end; a sequencing error may be responsible. V is TRBV28 and J is TRBJ1-1; D is uncertain. The CDR3 is 13 residues long. CDR1 is MDHEN and CDR2 is SYDVKM in the germline V gene. The CDR3 loop reads CASSFLRVSEAFF. CDR3 DNA sequence: TGTGCCAGTAGTTTTCTTCGTGTCTCTGAAGCTTTCTTT.

This clonotype was counted between two and nine times. The chain joins TRBV11-2 to TRBJ2-7; 7 nucleotides agree with TRBD2. Germline V gene data show CDR1 as SGHAT and CDR2 as FQNNGV. Germline trimming cut 1 base from V and 4 bases from J; bases unmatched to any gene: 7. The CDR3 contains 15 residues. The CDR3 sequence is CASSLGGGATYEQYF. The CDR3 DNA reads TGTGCCAGCAGCTTAGGGGGAGGGGCTACGTACGAGCAGTACTTC.

This clonotype has more than one count but fewer than ten. This sequence joins TRBV7-2 and TRBJ2-1, with D uncertain. CDR1 is SGHTA, CDR2 FQGNSA, per germline. V was cut by 4 bases and J by 6 bases, with 19 bases left in between. This CDR3 spans 16 amino acids. The CDR3: CASSSYADPPANEQFF. The CDR3 DNA reads as TGTGCCAGCAGCTCCTACGCTGACCCCCCCGCCAATGAGCAGTTCTTC.

This clonotype was detected only a few times. V is TRBV20-1 and J is TRBJ2-2, with D possibly being TRBD1 (6 bases). This CDR3 spans 15 amino acids. V shed 3 bases and J shed 0 bases, with 11 bases lying between them. Germline loops: CDR1 DFQATT, CDR2 SNEGSKA (reference sequence). For the CDR3, the DNA is TGCAGTGCTAGGGGACAAAACGCGAACACCGGGGAGCTGTTTTTT. It codes for CSARGQNANTGELFF.

This clonotype was observed at least ten times. The CDR3 is CASSGVAGDYEQYF. In nucleotides, the CDR3 is TGTGCCAGCAGCGGGGTAGCGGGAGATTACGAGCAGTACTTC. V gene TRBV7-9 combines with J gene TRBJ2-7, with TRBD2 matching over 9 bases. Germline-derived CDR1 and CDR2 are SEHNR and FQNEAQ (reference sequence). The V segment lost 5 bases and the J segment 4 bases; nucleotides outside the gene matches: 6. This CDR3 has 14 residues.

This clonotype was counted a few times. This CDR3 reads CATSRDALGGDDYNEQFF. CDR3 nucleotides: TGTGCCACCAGCAGAGACGCTTTGGGAGGGGACGATTACAATGAGCAGTTCTTC. V and J are TRBV15 and TRBJ2-1; 7 bases map to TRBD2. This CDR3 is built from 18 residues. Germline trimming cut 0 bases from V and 4 bases from J; bases unmatched to any gene: 12. Per germline, CDR1 LNHNV and CDR2 YYDKDF (reference sequence). Variable domain in full (rest from reference TRBV15 and TRBJ2-1): DAMVIQNPRYQVTQFGKPVTLSCSQTLNHNVMYWYQQKSSQAPKLLFHYYDKDFNNEADTPDNFQSRRPNTSFCFLDIRSPGLGDTAMYLCATSRDALGGDDYNEQFFGPGTRLTVL.

The chain employs TRBV9 and TRBJ2-1; D may be TRBD1 (5 bases). The CDR3 is made up of 16 amino acids. The V gene's germline CDR1 is SGDLS and CDR2 YYNGEE. Between the trimmed V and J ends, which lost 4 bases and 2 bases, there was a span of 16 bases. CDR3 sequence reads: CASSSDALRAYNEQFF. CDR3 DNA: TGTGCCAGCAGCTCGGACGCCCTCAGGGCCTACAATGAGCAGTTCTTC.

This clonotype was observed many times. The chain couples TRBV3-1 to TRBJ2-7; 9 bases are shared with TRBD2. After removal of 4 bases from V and 4 bases from J, the junction contained 5 bases not matched to a gene. CDR1 is LGHDT, CDR2 YNNKEL, per germline (reference sequence). There are 14 residues in the CDR3. The CDR3 DNA follows: TGTGCCAGCAGCCTTAGCGGGAGTGCTTACGAGCAGTACTTC. This translates into CASSLSGSAYEQYF.

This clonotype appeared a few times. This chain joins TRBV2 and TRBJ1-2; D might be TRBD1 (6 bases). V lost 7 bases to trimming and J lost 6 bases, with 18 bases between them. This CDR3 comprises 14 residues. Germline V gives CDR1 SNHLY, CDR2 FYNNEI. The CDR3 spells CASNSNRDFDGYTF. In DNA form, the CDR3 reads TGTGCCAGCAATTCGAACAGGGATTTCGATGGCTACACCTTC.